A single T cell receptor beta chain is shown here with its context. Adults of Caucasian background living in Nashville, Tennessee made up all donors. The CDR3 runs to 16 residues. Germline V gene sequence: CDR1 WSHSY, CDR2 SAAADI. Trimming pared 0 bases from V and 0 bases from J, leaving 12 bases between. Profiling relied on immunoSEQ multiplex PCR, and the TCRdb table lists in-frame clones only, not all of them. The data contain nearly 1,000,000 clones, around 80% of them singletons. The data were taken from a study of shared clonotypes between healthy human individuals. The source is a young man in good health. The chain uses TRBV10-2 and TRBJ2-7; D ambiguous. Material for sequencing was memory CD4+ T cells sorted from blood. The sample's subset: CD45RA-negative fraction. As DNA, the CDR3 is TGCGCCAGCAGTGAGTCTAGGGTTTTCTACTCCTACGAGCAGTACTTC. Its translation: CASSESRVFYSYEQYF.